This T cell receptor (beta chain) was sequenced during a study of blood T cell repertoires in COVID-19. Study at large: The origin of the acute and convalescent COVID-19 samples was the United States, Italy and Spain. PBMCs, B-cell-depleted T cells, or T cells were the source of the cDNA or gDNA that made up the material.

This clone appeared a single time. Germline V gives CDR1 SGHRS, CDR2 YFSETQ. Deletions cut 1 base from V and 2 bases from J, with 9 bases between. The CDR3 runs 14 residues. Here immunoSEQ multiplex PCR was the method, and the copy in TCRdb shows in-frame clones only, minus some. The table includes 120,000 to 150,000 clones, 70% to 90% detected once. Specimen: peripheral blood. The source of this sequence is a man in his fifties or sixties with active or convalescent COVID-19. The chain combines TRBV5-1 with TRBJ1-1; D gene ambiguous. CDR3 bases: TGCGCCAGCAGCTTGACAAGCGGCAACACTGAAGCTTTCTTT. This gives the protein CASSLTSGNTEAFF.